Listed below are T cell receptor beta chains from one sample, sequenced in a study of molecular identifiers for immune sequencing clone quantification. Each CDR3 protein gets one entry after TCRdb re-called the PCR reads with MiXCR. The sample lists about 86,000 distinct CDR3 sequences; 20% to 25% were seen once. The sample taken for sequencing was naive CD8+ T cells from blood, with Jurkat cell RNA spiked in. The receptors here all came from a human donor in good health. Some libraries in this study had Jurkat cell RNA spiked in. CDR3s include the opening cysteine and the closing phenylalanine or tryptophan. The order of the fields is V gene, J gene, D gene, CDR3 protein. The D gene is left open where the match is weak.

>TRBV12-3/TRBV12-4|TRBJ1-4|.
CASTQTNEKLFF
>TRBV11-2|TRBJ2-1|.
CASSLGRNEQFF
>TRBV7-2|TRBJ2-5|TRBD1
CASSPGTEETQYF
>TRBV20-1|TRBJ2-2|TRBD1
CSLQDREFFPGELFF
>TRBV23-1|TRBJ2-7|.
CASSQSSPTSGHYEQYF
>TRBV7-6|TRBJ2-7|.
CTSSLAGYEQYF
>TRBV10-3|TRBJ2-7|.
CAISGQDSYEQYF
>TRBV20-1|TRBJ1-1|.
CSARDPAPGAIEAFF
>TRBV7-9|TRBJ1-3|.
CASSSGPSSSGNTIYF
>TRBV4-1|TRBJ2-7|.
CASSQEPLKSIEQYF
>TRBV2|TRBJ1-2|TRBD1
CASTGTEFLYGYTF
>TRBV6-2/TRBV6-3|TRBJ1-1|TRBD1
CASSYSDRGSDTEAFF
>TRBV9|TRBJ2-3|.
CASSVNGIIGTDTQYF
>TRBV6-9|TRBJ2-1|TRBD2
CASTNAGPTSGGDNEQFF
>TRBV15|TRBJ2-7|.
CATSFGGLGDRGQQYF
>TRBV4-1|TRBJ1-2|.
CASSQWTIGYGYTF
>TRBV5-6|TRBJ1-6|TRBD1
CASSYPGQAYNSPLHF
>TRBV5-6|TRBJ2-6|.
CASSTYQGFGGANVLTF
>TRBV6-5|TRBJ2-1|TRBD1
CASRGTGSYNEQFF
>TRBV20-1|TRBJ2-7|TRBD2
CSARETSGYYEQYF
>TRBV28|TRBJ1-4|TRBD1
CASSSDRVSANEKLFF
>TRBV14|TRBJ2-7|TRBD2
CASSQGNLAGGYEQYF
>TRBV12-3/TRBV12-4|TRBJ1-1|.
CASSPIIVGAEAFF
>TRBV27|TRBJ1-1|.
CASSLGATGSEAFF
>TRBV7-2|TRBJ1-4|.
CASSLLGASNEKLFF
>TRBV9|TRBJ1-1|TRBD1
CASSVTGDSEAFF
>TRBV10-3|TRBJ2-7|.
CAISDRYEQYF